A single sample is the source of the 28 T cell receptor beta chains below, sequenced in a study of blood T cell repertoires in COVID-19. The data were produced by immunoSEQ multiplex PCR, yet TCRdb's version contains in-frame clones alone and is incomplete. The data contain some 40,000 clones, more than 90% of them seen just once; the ten biggest clones take up over 0.3%. The sequenced sample was peripheral blood. Receptors originate from a man in his forties or fifties with COVID-19, enrolled during active disease.

V gene TRBV18 combines with J gene TRBJ1-1; the match to TRBD1 covers 8 bases. J was trimmed by 4 bases and V by 4 bases; bases with no gene match: 11. The CDR3 loop spans 16 amino acids. Looked up from germline, CDR1 is KGHSH and CDR2 is LQKENI. The CDR3 loop is CASSLGTGSWGTEAFF. CDR3 DNA: TGTGCCAGCTCACTCGGGACAGGCTCCTGGGGCACTGAAGCTTTCTTT. The full variable domain, completed using reference TRBV18 and TRBJ1-1, is NAGVMQNPRHLVRRRGQEARLRCSPMKGHSHVYWYRQLPEEGLKFMVYLQKENIIDESGMPKERFSAEFPKEGPSILRIQQVVRGDSAAYFCASSLGTGSWGTEAFFGQGTRLTVV.

This chain joins TRBV2 and TRBJ2-4; TRBD2 might be the D (5 bases). V gave up 2 bases and J gave up 1 base, with 15 bases separating them. CDR3 length: 17 amino acids. CDR1 SNHLY and CDR2 FYNNEI come from the germline V gene. The CDR3 coding sequence is TGTGCCAGCAGTGAATCAGGTCGTGGGAGCGCCAAAAACATTCAGTACTTC. Protein: CASSESGRGSAKNIQYF.

This clone was seen a single time. This chain connects TRBV5-4 to TRBJ2-1; D possibly corresponds to TRBD1 (6 bases). Trimming took 2 bases from V and 2 from J, leaving 11 bases between them. The length of the CDR3 is 15 residues. Germline values: CDR1 SGHNT, CDR2 YYREEE (reference sequence). The CDR3 protein is CASSFDRSTYNEQFF. CDR3 sequence (DNA): TGTGCCAGCAGCTTCGACAGGTCAACCTACAATGAGCAGTTCTTC.

This chain links TRBV5-4 with TRBJ1-2; maybe TRBD1 (5 bases). Trimming took off 4 bases at V and 5 bases at J, with 9 bases between the two ends. CDR1 and CDR2 from the germline V gene are SGHNT and YYREEE (reference sequence). There are 12 residues in the CDR3. As DNA, the CDR3 is TGTGCCAGCAGCCCGGAGGGGTATGGCTACACCTTC. This translates into CASSPEGYGYTF.

This clone has just a few counts. The chain joins TRBV7-2 to TRBJ2-1, with D possibly being TRBD1 (6 bases). The CDR3 loop spans 15 amino acids. CDR1 is SGHTA and CDR2 is FQGNSA in the germline V gene. Trimming stripped 1 base from V and 4 bases from J, with 11 bases between. The CDR3 region has the DNA TGTGCCAGCAGCTTAGTTGGGGGCTTTTACAATGAGCAGTTCTTC. The encoded protein is CASSLVGGFYNEQFF.

In DNA, the CDR3 is TGCGCCAGCAGCCTGAGTGTTGCGGGGGGCCAAGAGACCCAGTACTTC. The encoded protein is CASSLSVAGGQETQYF. The chain recombines TRBV5-1 with TRBJ2-5; 8 positions agree with TRBD2. The CDR3 spans 16 residues. The V gene end was trimmed by 4 bases and the J gene end by 1 base; junction bases not matched to a gene: 9. The V gene's germline CDR1 is SGHRS and CDR2 YFSETQ.

The chain employs TRBV18 and TRBJ2-7, with 8 positions matching TRBD1. Germline CDR1 KGHSH, CDR2 LQKENI. J gave up 4 bases and V 4 bases, and 6 bases lay outside the gene matches. CDR3 length: 14 amino acids. The CDR3 DNA is TGTGCCAGCTCACAGGCAGGGGGCGATTACGAGCAGTACTTC. As protein: CASSQAGGDYEQYF.

The chain links TRBV19 to TRBJ2-3; 9 bases are shared with TRBD1. This CDR3 comprises 16 residues. J gave up 2 bases and V 4 bases, and 7 bases lay outside the gene matches. Germline V gene sequence: CDR1 LNHDA, CDR2 SQIVND (reference sequence). The CDR3 here is CASSTGTGHNTDTQYF. The CDR3 DNA is TGTGCCAGTAGTACCGGGACAGGGCACAACACAGATACGCAGTATTTT.

CDR3 DNA sequence: TGCGCCAGCAGCTTCCGACAGGCAACTAATGAAAAACTGTTTTTT. It specifies CASSFRQATNEKLFF. This chain connects TRBV5-1 to TRBJ1-4, with a weak D call TRBD1 (6 bases). Germline lookup yields CDR1 SGHRS and CDR2 YFSETQ. This CDR3 is built from 15 residues. Trimming pared 2 bases from V and 0 bases from J, leaving 8 bases between.

This chain links TRBV7-2 with TRBJ2-7; TRBD2 matches 12 bases. Germline-derived CDR1 and CDR2 are SGHTA and FQGNSA. V shed 3 bases, J shed 6 bases, and the junction held 6 bases outside the gene matches. This CDR3 region has 15 residues. CDR3: CASSFPSGRATEQYF. The CDR3 DNA sequence: TGTGCCAGCAGCTTCCCTAGCGGGAGGGCCACCGAGCAGTACTTC.

V is TRBV28 and J is TRBJ1-3; 8 bases are shared with TRBD1. The CDR3 is 16 residues long. The V and J ends lost 5 bases and 1 base, in that order; junction bases with no gene match: 7. Germline-derived CDR1 and CDR2 are MDHEN and SYDVKM. Here the CDR3 DNA reads TGTGCCAGCAGTACCCGGACAGGGAGGTCTGGAAACACCATATATTTT. Amino acids: CASSTRTGRSGNTIYF.

The CDR3 is CASGGALSSYEQYF. CDR3 sequence (DNA): TGTGCCAGCGGAGGGGCCCTAAGCTCCTACGAGCAGTACTTC. The V and J genes are TRBV7-9 and TRBJ2-7; D may be TRBD2 (6 bases). The length of the CDR3 is 14 residues. V lost 8 bases and J lost 0, with 14 bases in between. Germline loops: CDR1 SEHNR, CDR2 FQNEAQ (reference sequence).

The chain employs TRBV7-9 and TRBJ2-1; TRBD2 aligns across 10 bases. The CDR3 is made up of 15 amino acids. Germline V gives CDR1 SEHNR, CDR2 FQNEAQ (reference sequence). The V gene end was trimmed by 1 base and the J gene end by 8 bases; junction bases not matched to a gene: 5. DNA of the CDR3: TGTGCCAGCAGCTTAGTGTGGACTAGCGGCTATGAGCAGTTCTTC. Protein product: CASSLVWTSGYEQFF. Full variable domain (rest looked up from reference TRBV7-9 and TRBJ2-1): DTGVSQNPRHKITKRGQNVTFRCDPISEHNRLYWYRQTLGQGPEFLTYFQNEAQLEKSRLLSDRFSAERPKGSFSTLEIQRTEQGDSAMYLCASSLVWTSGYEQFFGPGTRLTVL.

This chain connects TRBV7-6 to TRBJ2-1, with 11 nucleotides matching TRBD2. J gave up 7 bases and V 0 bases, and 11 bases lay outside the gene matches. The CDR3 length is 18 residues. The germline V gene encodes CDR1 SGHVS and CDR2 FNYEAQ. DNA of the CDR3: TGTGCCAGCAGCTTAGCGCTTAGCGGGAGGGCTTTGGGGAATGAGCAGTTCTTC. Residues: CASSLALSGRALGNEQFF. Full variable domain (missing parts from reference TRBV7-6 and TRBJ2-1): GAGVSQSPRYKVTKRGQDVALRCDPISGHVSLYWYRQALGQGPEFLTYFNYEAQQDKSGLPNDRFSAERPEGSISTLTIQRTEQRDSAMYRCASSLALSGRALGNEQFFGPGTRLTVL.

This clone was found once. The chain uses TRBV7-9 and TRBJ1-5; 10 nucleotides agree with TRBD1. V trimming: 5 bases; J trimming: 1 base; junction bases outside the gene matches: 11. The CDR3 is 18 amino acids. The germline CDR1 and CDR2 sequences are SEHNR and FQNEAQ (reference sequence). The DNA for the CDR3 is TGTGCCAGCAGCCACCCCGACGGGACAGGGGAAAGCAATCAGCCCCAGCATTTT. The encoded protein is CASSHPDGTGESNQPQHF.

This chain connects TRBV10-3 to TRBJ1-6; a weak D match, TRBD1 (6 bases). The germline CDR1 and CDR2 sequences are ENHRY and SYGVKD. This CDR3 comprises 17 residues. With 0 bases removed from V and 7 bases from J, the gap between germline ends came to 16 bases. This CDR3 is CAISESIGTNPNSPLHF. In nucleotides, the CDR3 is TGTGCCATCAGTGAGTCGATAGGGACAAATCCAAATTCACCCCTCCACTTT.

The gene calls are TRBV12-5 and TRBJ1-2; D perhaps matches TRBD1 (6 bases). Trimming stripped 8 bases from V and 4 bases from J, with 20 bases between. This CDR3 is built from 15 residues. The germline gives CDR1 LGHNT, CDR2 FRNRAP. Here the CDR3 DNA reads TGTGCTAGTCCACGGGGCGGGGGCGCGGCCTATGGCTACACCTTC. It is translated as CASPRGGGAAYGYTF.

This sequence joins TRBV12-2 and TRBJ2-7; TRBD2, the D gene given by the table, was not confirmed from the DNA. TRBV12-2 is described as a pseudogene. This CDR3 has 16 residues. The CDR3 DNA is TGTGCAAGTCGTTCACCTCGGCGGCAGCAACCTTACGAGCAGTACTTC. Translating it yields CASRSPRRQQPYEQYF.

V and J are TRBV6-6 and TRBJ1-1; perhaps TRBD1 as D (6 bases). Trimming shortened V by 6 bases and J by 10 bases, and 12 bases separated the two germline ends. Germline CDR1 reads MNHNY; CDR2 reads SVGAGI (reference sequence). The CDR3 length is 11 residues. Here the CDR3 reads CASSPGARAFF. In DNA form, the CDR3 reads TGTGCCAGCAGCCCAGGGGCCAGAGCTTTCTTT.

The chain has TRBV10-3 and TRBJ2-1, with D hard to call. Germline CDR1 is ENHRY and CDR2 is SYGVKD. V lost 2 bases and J 7 bases, leaving 6 bases between the germline ends. CDR3 length: 12 residues. CDR3 sequence: CAISEQLNEQFF. For the CDR3, the DNA is TGTGCCATCAGTGAGCAACTAAATGAGCAGTTCTTC.

The chain recombines TRBV9 with TRBJ1-1; a weak D match, TRBD1 (5 bases). The V and J ends lost 0 bases and 2 bases respectively, with 17 bases between them. In germline, CDR1 is SGDLS, CDR2 YYNGEE. This CDR3 has 17 amino acids. CDR3 DNA sequence: TGTGCCAGCAGCGTAGGAGGGGAGGGACGGCTAAACACTGAAGCTTTCTTT. Its protein product is CASSVGGEGRLNTEAFF. Full variable domain (rest looked up from reference TRBV9 and TRBJ1-1): DSGVTQTPKHLITATGQRVTLRCSPRSGDLSVYWYQQSLDQGLQFLIQYYNGEERAKGNILERFSAQQFPDLHSELNLSSLELGDSALYFCASSVGGEGRLNTEAFFGQGTRLTVV.

This chain links TRBV18 with TRBJ2-1; tentative D call: TRBD2 (6 bases). This CDR3 has 16 amino acids. Trimming took 6 bases from V and 4 from J, leaving 19 bases between them. Per germline, CDR1 KGHSH and CDR2 LQKENI. This CDR3 reads CASSGEAPLFYNEQFF. CDR3 DNA: TGTGCCAGCTCTGGGGAGGCCCCCTTGTTTTACAATGAGCAGTTCTTC.

The CDR3: CASSVRREGTDTQYF. The DNA of the CDR3 is TGTGCCAGCAGCGTACGGCGGGAGGGCACAGATACGCAGTATTTT. This chain links TRBV9 with TRBJ2-3; 8 positions agree with TRBD2. V lost 1 base and J lost 1; bases outside the gene matches: 2. The germline CDR1 and CDR2 sequences are SGDLS and YYNGEE. The CDR3 contains 15 residues.

The rearrangement uses TRBV7-3 and TRBJ2-3, with TRBD2 matching over 12 bases. The CDR3 length is 14 residues. Germline V lookup: CDR1 SGHTA, CDR2 FQGTGA. The trim removed 5 bases at V and 7 bases at J, leaving 4 bases unmatched. Written as DNA, the CDR3 is TGTGCCAGCAGCCTCGGGACTAGCGGGTATACGCAGTATTTT. It encodes CASSLGTSGYTQYF.

The chain carries TRBV10-3 and TRBJ2-3; possible D gene TRBD1, 5 bases. CDR3 length: 15 residues. The V and J ends lost 5 bases and 0 bases respectively, with 12 bases between them. CDR1 ENHRY and CDR2 SYGVKD come from the germline V gene. The CDR3 sequence is CAISKGIGSTDTQYF. CDR3 in DNA: TGTGCCATCAGTAAGGGGATCGGCAGCACAGATACGCAGTATTTT.

V usage is TRBV10-3 and J usage is TRBJ2-2; D might be TRBD1 (6 bases). The CDR3 is made up of 13 amino acids. Germline V gene lookup returns CDR1 ENHRY and CDR2 SYGVKD. V was clipped by 7 bases and J by 5 bases, with 11 bases between them. The CDR3 protein is CAITIDRTGELFF. The CDR3, as DNA: TGTGCCATCACTATCGACAGGACCGGGGAGCTGTTTTTT.

The gene calls are TRBV2 and TRBJ2-5, with 14 positions matching TRBD2. Germline V gene sequence: CDR1 SNHLY, CDR2 FYNNEI. The V gene end was trimmed by 3 bases and the J gene end by 3 bases; junction bases not matched to a gene: 0. The CDR3 extends over 15 amino acids. CDR3 residues: CASSEGLAGEETQYF. CDR3 DNA sequence: TGTGCCAGCAGTGAGGGACTAGCGGGAGAAGAGACCCAGTACTTC.

The chain recombines TRBV5-4 with TRBJ1-4, with 7 bases identical to TRBD1. Germline CDR1 is SGHNT and CDR2 is YYREEE (reference sequence). The CDR3 consists of 15 residues. J lost 6 bases, V lost 2 bases, and 7 bases had no gene match. In DNA, the CDR3 is TGTGCCAGCAGCTTAGAACCGGGACAGTATGAAAAACTGTTTTTT. Translated, it gives CASSLEPGQYEKLFF.